Below, 3 T cell receptor beta chains from the same sample are listed, as sequenced in a study of T-cell reconstitution after alpha-beta-depleted transplantation in children. TCRbeta library construction was performed incorporating unique molecular identifiers. In TCRdb, the PCR reads were re-called with MiXCR into one record per CDR3 protein. Seen here are roughly 100,000 distinct CDR3 sequences, 7% to 10% observed once, and the top ten hold 5.5% to 7%. The sample consisted of PBMCs from the stem cell graft donor, taken from the stem cell graft. The source is a human donor who donated a stem cell graft to a child with congenital amegakaryocytic thrombocytopenia.

This clonotype was recorded many times. This chain links TRBV4-1 with TRBJ1-1; maybe TRBD1 (6 bases). CDR3 length equals 16 residues. CDR1 and CDR2 from the germline V gene are MGHRA and YSYEKL. V shed 0 bases and J shed 4 bases, with 15 bases lying between them. CDR3 coding DNA: TGCGCCAGCAGCCAAGATGGGGCAGGGGTGAGCACTGAAGCTTTCTTT. Its translation is CASSQDGAGVSTEAFF.

Ten or more counts support this clonotype. The J gene is TRBJ2-3, the V gene TRBV20-1; 8 nucleotides line up with TRBD2. CDR3 size: 13 residues. The V segment lost 3 bases and the J segment 6 bases; nucleotides outside the gene matches: 5. The germline gives CDR1 DFQATT, CDR2 SNEGSKA (reference sequence). CDR3 region: CSASGGAGDTQYF. In nucleotides, the CDR3 is TGCAGTGCTAGCGGGGGGGCCGGGGATACGCAGTATTTT.

The rearrangement uses TRBV5-3 and TRBJ2-2; 7 bases align to TRBD2. TRBV5-3 is flagged as an ORF with uncertain function. There are 14 residues in the CDR3. Losses at the gene ends were 9 bases for V and 6 bases for J; bases not matched to a gene: 11. CDR3 sequence reads: CAMGPGEGPGELFF. DNA of the CDR3: TGTGCCATGGGCCCCGGGGAGGGCCCCGGGGAGCTGTTTTTT.